Listed here are 3 T cell receptor beta chains from one sample, sequenced in a study of blood T cells in healthy people across ages (dated by TCRdb to the mid-2010s). Receptor libraries were prepared by 5' RACE. The run used an Illumina HiSeq 2500. The second PCR ran for about 7 to 11 cycles and used a J-beta primer mix along with a sample-barcoded 5' primer. Using fastp at Q25 and MiXCR, TCRdb reprocessed the public reads and kept productive beta chains. For every CDR3 protein sequence, its rows merge into one entry that carries the most common genes and DNA. This sample is represented by fewer than 800,000 distinct CDR3 sequences; 25% of them were singletons. The ten most abundant clones make up roughly 9% of the sample. These data were likewise used in another study, on T cells of mothers and their children.

The sequenced sample was blood. The origin of the receptors is a boy between 10 and 17 years old in good health.

This clonotype was seen only a few times. The CDR3 nucleotides read TGCGCCAGCAGCCGAGTCTACAGGGGTGATCAGCCCCAGCATTTT. Protein sequence: CASSRVYRGDQPQHF. The chain links TRBV4-1 to TRBJ1-5, with TRBD1 identical over 7 bases. The CDR3 runs to 15 residues. Germline CDR1 MGHRA, CDR2 YSYEKL. Trimming removed 4 bases from V and 5 bases from J; junction bases left unmatched: 8.

The V call is TRBV7-6, the J call TRBJ2-5; 9 nucleotides match TRBD1. The germline gives CDR1 SGHVS, CDR2 FNYEAQ. CDR3 size: 16 residues. Trimming removed 5 bases from V and 5 bases from J; junction bases left unmatched: 12. CDR3 residues: CASSPRDRESGETQYF. As DNA, the CDR3 is TGTGCCAGCAGCCCTAGGGACAGGGAGTCCGGGGAGACCCAGTACTTC. Complete variable domain (other parts from reference TRBV7-6 and TRBJ2-5): GAGVSQSPRYKVTKRGQDVALRCDPISGHVSLYWYRQALGQGPEFLTYFNYEAQQDKSGLPNDRFSAERPEGSISTLTIQRTEQRDSAMYRCASSPRDRESGETQYFGPGTRLLVL.

This clonotype was counted only a few times. The chain has TRBV20-1 and TRBJ2-1, with 10 bases that match TRBD2. The CDR3 runs to 16 residues. The V gene end was trimmed by 3 bases and the J gene end by 2 bases; junction bases not matched to a gene: 7. Germline CDR1 DFQATT, CDR2 SNEGSKA (reference sequence). CDR3 in amino acids: CSASLTSGITYNEQFF. CDR3 nucleotide sequence: TGCAGTGCTAGCCTCACTAGCGGGATAACCTACAATGAGCAGTTCTTC.